This TCR beta chain emerged from a study of cytomegalovirus exposure and HLA in healthy donors. 60 Vbeta and 13 Jbeta primers were used in PCR. Sequencing was performed with immunoSEQ multiplex PCR; in TCRdb, only in-frame clones are kept and a portion is missing. This table has approximately 150,000 clones, about 84% appearing once. About this clone itself: The antigen remains undetermined.

Donors were ostensibly healthy at sampling, although undocumented immune exposures were probable. Study observations and caveats: Later genetic work tied a missense DCLRE1C variant to beta-chain V and J trimming. Rare TCR sequences dominated, though some public TCRs recurred in many donors.

Germline V gives CDR1 LNHDA, CDR2 SQIVND (reference sequence). Trimming at V came to 6 bases and at J to 4 bases, leaving 2 bases not matched to a gene. The CDR3 is 14 amino acids. This chain connects TRBV19 to TRBJ2-2; 10 bases align to TRBD2. The receptor comes from a woman between 40 and 50 years old in good health and CMV-seropositive. The sequencing input was PBMCs. The CDR3 coding sequence is TGTGCCAGTAGCCCTAGCGGGAGCACCGGGGAGCTGTTTTTT. Its translation is CASSPSGSTGELFF.